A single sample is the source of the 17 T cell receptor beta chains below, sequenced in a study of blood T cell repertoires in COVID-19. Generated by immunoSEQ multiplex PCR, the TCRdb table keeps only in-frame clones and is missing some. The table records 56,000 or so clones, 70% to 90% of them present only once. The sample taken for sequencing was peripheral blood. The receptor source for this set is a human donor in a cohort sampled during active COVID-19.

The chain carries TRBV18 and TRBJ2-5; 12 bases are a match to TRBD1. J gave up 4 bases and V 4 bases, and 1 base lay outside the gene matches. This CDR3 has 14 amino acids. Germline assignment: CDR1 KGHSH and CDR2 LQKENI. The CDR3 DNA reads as TGTGCCAGCTCACAGGGACAGGGGGCAGAGACCCAGTACTTC. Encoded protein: CASSQGQGAETQYF.

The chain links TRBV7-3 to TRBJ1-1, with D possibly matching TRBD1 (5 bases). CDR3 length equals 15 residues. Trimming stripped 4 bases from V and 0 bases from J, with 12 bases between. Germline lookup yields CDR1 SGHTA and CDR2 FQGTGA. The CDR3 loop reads CASSSYGGMNTEAFF. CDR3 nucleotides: TGTGCCAGCAGCTCGTACGGGGGGATGAACACTGAAGCTTTCTTT.

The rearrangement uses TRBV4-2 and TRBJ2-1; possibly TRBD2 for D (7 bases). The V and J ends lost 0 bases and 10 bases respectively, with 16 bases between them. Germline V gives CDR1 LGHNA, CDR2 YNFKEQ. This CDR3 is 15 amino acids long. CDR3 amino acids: CASSQEDGGAGEQFF. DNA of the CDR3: TGTGCCAGCAGCCAAGAGGATGGGGGGGCCGGCGAGCAGTTCTTC.

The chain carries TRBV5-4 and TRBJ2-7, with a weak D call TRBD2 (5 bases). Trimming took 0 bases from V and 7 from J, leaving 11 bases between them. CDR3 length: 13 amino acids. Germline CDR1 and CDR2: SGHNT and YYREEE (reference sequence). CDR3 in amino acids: CASSLDGVGEQYF. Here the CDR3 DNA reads TGTGCCAGCAGCTTGGACGGGGTCGGGGAGCAGTACTTC.

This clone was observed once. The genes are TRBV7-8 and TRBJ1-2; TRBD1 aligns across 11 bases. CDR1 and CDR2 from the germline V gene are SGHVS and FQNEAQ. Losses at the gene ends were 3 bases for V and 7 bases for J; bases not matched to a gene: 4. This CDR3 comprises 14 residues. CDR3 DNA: TGTGCCAGCAGCTTCGGACAGGGGGCGGGTGGCTACACCTTC. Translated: CASSFGQGAGGYTF.

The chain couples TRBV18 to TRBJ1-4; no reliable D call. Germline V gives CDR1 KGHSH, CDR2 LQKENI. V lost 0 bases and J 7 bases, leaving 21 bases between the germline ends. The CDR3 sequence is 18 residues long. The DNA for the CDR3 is TGTGCCAGCTCACCACCGGGAGGCCTGGTGCGGGGAGTTGAAAAACTGTTTTTT. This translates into CASSPPGGLVRGVEKLFF.

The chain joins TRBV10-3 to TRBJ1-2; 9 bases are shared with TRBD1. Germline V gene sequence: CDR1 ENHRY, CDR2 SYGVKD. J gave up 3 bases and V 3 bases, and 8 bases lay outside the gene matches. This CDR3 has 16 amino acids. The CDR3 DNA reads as TGTGCCATCAGTGATACCAACAGGGGGCGAGACTATGGCTACACCTTC. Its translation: CAISDTNRGRDYGYTF.

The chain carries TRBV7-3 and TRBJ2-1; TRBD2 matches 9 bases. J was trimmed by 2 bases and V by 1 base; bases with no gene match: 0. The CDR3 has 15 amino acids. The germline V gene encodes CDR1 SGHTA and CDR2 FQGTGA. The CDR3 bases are TGTGCCAGCAGCTTAAGCGGGGGGGCCTACAATGAGCAGTTCTTC. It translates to CASSLSGGAYNEQFF. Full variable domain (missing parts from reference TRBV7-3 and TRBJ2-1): GAGVSQTPSNKVTEKGKYVELRCDPISGHTALYWYRQSLGQGPEFLIYFQGTGAADDSGLPNDRFFAVRPEGSVSTLKIQRTERGDSAVYLCASSLSGGAYNEQFFGPGTRLTVL.

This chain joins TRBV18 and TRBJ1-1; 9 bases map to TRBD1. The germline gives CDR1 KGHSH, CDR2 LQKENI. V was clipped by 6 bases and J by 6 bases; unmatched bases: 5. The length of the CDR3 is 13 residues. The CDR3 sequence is CASSWTGDSEAFF. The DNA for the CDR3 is TGTGCCAGCTCCTGGACAGGGGACTCTGAAGCTTTCTTT. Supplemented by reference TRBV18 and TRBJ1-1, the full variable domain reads NAGVMQNPRHLVRRRGQEARLRCSPMKGHSHVYWYRQLPEEGLKFMVYLQKENIIDESGMPKERFSAEFPKEGPSILRIQQVVRGDSAAYFCASSWTGDSEAFFGQGTRLTVV.

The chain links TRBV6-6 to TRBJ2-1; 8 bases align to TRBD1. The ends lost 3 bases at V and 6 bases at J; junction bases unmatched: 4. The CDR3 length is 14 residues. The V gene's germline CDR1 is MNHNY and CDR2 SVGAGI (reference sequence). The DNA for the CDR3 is TGTGCCAGCAGTTATACAGGGGGGAGCAATGAGCAGTTCTTC. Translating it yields CASSYTGGSNEQFF.

In DNA, the CDR3 is TGTGCCAGCAGCCAAGGGCTAGCGGGGACCACAGATACGCAGTATTTT. This translates into CASSQGLAGTTDTQYF. V and J are TRBV3-1 (or the pseudogene TRBV3-2) and TRBJ2-3; TRBD2 agrees at 9 bases. The germline gives CDR1 LGHDT, CDR2 YNNKEL (reference sequence). V shed 1 base, J shed 2 bases, and the junction held 4 bases outside the gene matches. The CDR3 has 16 amino acids.

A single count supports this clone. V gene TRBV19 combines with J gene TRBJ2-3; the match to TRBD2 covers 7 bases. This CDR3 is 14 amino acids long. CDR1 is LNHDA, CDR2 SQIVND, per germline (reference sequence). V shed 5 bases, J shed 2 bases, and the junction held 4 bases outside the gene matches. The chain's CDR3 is CASSAGVLTDTQYF. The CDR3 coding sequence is TGTGCCAGTAGTGCGGGGGTACTCACAGATACGCAGTATTTT.

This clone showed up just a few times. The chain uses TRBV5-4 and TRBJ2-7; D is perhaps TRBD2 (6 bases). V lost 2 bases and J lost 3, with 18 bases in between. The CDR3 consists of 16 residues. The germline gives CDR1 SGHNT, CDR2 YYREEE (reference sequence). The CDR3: CASSFWVGGLDYEQYF. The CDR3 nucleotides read TGTGCCAGCAGCTTCTGGGTGGGGGGTTTAGACTACGAGCAGTACTTC.

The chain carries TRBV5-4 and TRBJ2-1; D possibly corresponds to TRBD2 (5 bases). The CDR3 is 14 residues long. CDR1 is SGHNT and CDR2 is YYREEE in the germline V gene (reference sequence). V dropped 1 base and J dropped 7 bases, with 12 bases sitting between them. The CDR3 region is CASSLRGPGNEQFF. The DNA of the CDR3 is TGTGCCAGCAGCTTGCGAGGTCCGGGGAATGAGCAGTTCTTC.

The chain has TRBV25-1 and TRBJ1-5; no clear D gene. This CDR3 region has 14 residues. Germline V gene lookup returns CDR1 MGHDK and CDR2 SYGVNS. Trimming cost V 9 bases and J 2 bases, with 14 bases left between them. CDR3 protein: CASLGSFGNQPQHF. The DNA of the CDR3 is TGTGCCAGTCTGGGGAGTTTTGGCAATCAGCCCCAGCATTTT.

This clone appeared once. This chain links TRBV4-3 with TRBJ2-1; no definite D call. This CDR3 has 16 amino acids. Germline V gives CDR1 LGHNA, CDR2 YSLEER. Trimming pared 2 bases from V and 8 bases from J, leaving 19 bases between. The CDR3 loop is CASSQQDDRFFDEQFF. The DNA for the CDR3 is TGCGCCAGCAGCCAACAGGATGATCGTTTCTTCGATGAGCAGTTCTTC.

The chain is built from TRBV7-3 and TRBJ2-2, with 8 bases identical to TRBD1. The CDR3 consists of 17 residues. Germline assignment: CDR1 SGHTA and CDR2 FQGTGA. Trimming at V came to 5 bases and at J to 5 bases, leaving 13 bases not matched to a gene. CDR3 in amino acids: CASSPSPDRVRTGELFF. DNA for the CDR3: TGTGCCAGCAGCCCCTCCCCGGACAGGGTTCGAACCGGGGAGCTGTTTTTT.